This TCR beta chain was sequenced for a study of blood T cell repertoires in COVID-19. Sequencing was performed with immunoSEQ multiplex PCR; in TCRdb, only in-frame clones are kept and a portion is missing. The sample lists 250,000 to 350,000 clones, approximately 81% seen once, with around 2.3% in the top ten. From germline, CDR1 is SGHNT and CDR2 YYREEE (reference sequence). The CDR3 runs to 15 residues. Trimming took 4 bases from V and 1 from J; bases not matched to a gene: 6. The chain has TRBV5-4 and TRBJ2-7, with 9 bases lining up with TRBD2. The TCR comes from a woman between 45 and 60 years old who had recovered from COVID-19. Sequencing was done on a sample of PBMCs or T cells enriched from blood (not recorded which). The CDR3 nucleotides are TGTGCCAGCAGCACTGCGGGGGGGCCGTCCTACGAGCAGTACTTC. Amino acid sequence: CASSTAGGPSYEQYF.